The next 19 T cell receptor beta chains were all read from a single sample in a study of cytomegalovirus exposure and HLA in healthy donors. PCR used 60 Vbeta primers and 13 Jbeta primers. Sequencing was performed with immunoSEQ multiplex PCR; in TCRdb, only in-frame clones are kept and a portion is missing. The sample lists fewer than 200,000 clones; about two thirds were seen once. Specimen: PBMCs. These TCRs come from a woman between 18 and 29 years old in good health and CMV-seropositive.

The chain recombines TRBV7-9 with TRBJ1-1; possibly TRBD1 for D (5 bases). The CDR3 runs to 14 residues. The ends were cut back, 0 bases at V and 7 bases at J, with 12 bases in the middle. Germline CDR1 is SEHNR and CDR2 is FQNEAQ (reference sequence). The CDR3 sequence: CASSLAGRAGEAFF. CDR3 DNA sequence: TGTGCCAGCAGCTTAGCGGGCAGGGCAGGTGAAGCTTTCTTT.

This sequence joins TRBV19 and TRBJ1-5, with TRBD1 as a possible D gene (5 bases). CDR3 size: 17 residues. Trimming took 2 bases from V and 7 from J, leaving 21 bases between them. Looked up from germline, CDR1 is LNHDA and CDR2 is SQIVND (reference sequence). The CDR3 DNA is TGTGCCAGTAGTATAATCATTTGGGGGGGAACGGGGCAGCCCCAGCATTTT. It yields the protein CASSIIIWGGTGQPQHF.

This clone was recorded only once. This rearrangement joins TRBV5-6 to TRBJ2-7, with TRBD2 matching over 8 bases. The CDR3 totals 16 residues. J gave up 0 bases and V 3 bases, and 8 bases lay outside the gene matches. Germline lookup yields CDR1 SGHDT and CDR2 YYEEEE. The CDR3 DNA sequence: TGTGCCAGCAGCTCGGGGGGGGCGACCAACTCCTACGAGCAGTACTTC. Translating it yields CASSSGGATNSYEQYF.

The chain is built from TRBV7-2 and TRBJ2-4, with D perhaps TRBD2 (5 bases). The germline gives CDR1 SGHTA, CDR2 FQGNSA. This CDR3 spans 16 amino acids. Deletions cut 1 base from V and 0 bases from J, with 10 bases between. The CDR3 bases are TGTGCCAGCAGCTTAGTTCGGGGAGTAGCCAAAAACATTCAGTACTTC. As protein: CASSLVRGVAKNIQYF. Full variable domain (missing parts from reference TRBV7-2 and TRBJ2-4): GAGVSQSPSNKVTEKGKDVELRCDPISGHTALYWYRQSLGQGLEFLIYFQGNSAPDKSGLPSDRFSAERTGGSVSTLTIQRTQQEDSAVYLCASSLVRGVAKNIQYFGAGTRLSVL.

The rearrangement links TRBV6-4 to TRBJ2-5, with TRBD2 identical over 8 bases. The junction had 4 bases not matched to a gene; V was cut back by 5 bases and J by 5 bases. Germline CDR1 and CDR2: MRHNA and SNTAGT. This CDR3 contains 13 residues. The CDR3 here is CASSRTSRETQYF. The CDR3 DNA is TGTGCCAGCAGTAGGACTAGCCGGGAGACCCAGTACTTC.

The chain uses TRBV5-1 and TRBJ1-1, with D perhaps TRBD1 (5 bases). V was shortened by 2 bases and J by 6 bases, with 17 bases between the two germline ends. The CDR3 has 15 amino acids. The germline CDR1 and CDR2 sequences are SGHRS and YFSETQ. CDR3 DNA: TGCGCCAGCAGCTTTACAACAGGCCGTTTCGCTGAAGCTTTCTTT. This codes for CASSFTTGRFAEAFF.

For this clone: Mismatch with germline at one junction end may stem from a read error. V is TRBV4-2 and J is TRBJ2-3; perhaps TRBD2 as D (6 bases). CDR3 length: 18 amino acids. The germline gives CDR1 LGHNA, CDR2 YNFKEQ. The CDR3 sequence is CTSSQKPIYRGTEDTQYF. The CDR3 DNA sequence: TGTACCAGCAGCCAGAAACCGATCTACCGCGGGACTGAGGACACGCAGTATTTT.

The chain uses TRBV4-2 and TRBJ1-4; the D is unclear. This CDR3 contains 15 residues. Germline V gives CDR1 LGHNA, CDR2 YNFKEQ. The V end lost 1 base, the J end lost 3 bases, and 9 bases lay between the germline ends. The CDR3 region has the DNA TGTGCCAGCAGCCAAGGGGGAGTCGCTAATGAAAAACTGTTTTTT. Translating it yields CASSQGGVANEKLFF.

This clone was recorded a few times. The chain employs TRBV27 and TRBJ2-3; 7 nucleotides match TRBD2. The CDR3 extends over 13 amino acids. The V and J ends lost 10 bases and 4 bases, in that order; junction bases with no gene match: 8. Germline lookup yields CDR1 MNHEY and CDR2 SMNVEV (reference sequence). The CDR3 bases are TGTGCCACTGGGAGGGAGATGCCAGATACGCAGTATTTT. This sequence encodes CATGREMPDTQYF.

This clone was observed a handful of times. The V gene is TRBV18, the J gene TRBJ1-2; the match to TRBD1 covers 9 bases. CDR3 length: 13 residues. Trimming took 3 bases from V and 7 from J; bases not matched to a gene: 3. Germline values: CDR1 KGHSH, CDR2 LQKENI. The CDR3 region has the DNA TGTGCCAGCTCACCTGGGACAGGGATTGGCTACACCTTC. Translated: CASSPGTGIGYTF.

This clone was recorded once. The chain combines TRBV6-6 with TRBJ2-1; no definite D call. The CDR3 is 13 residues long. Germline CDR1 and CDR2: MNHNY and SVGAGI (reference sequence). The ends were cut back, 6 bases at V and 10 bases at J, with 16 bases in the middle. The CDR3 DNA sequence: TGTGCCAGCAGGGAACAAACAGAGCACGAGCAGTTCTTC. It encodes CASREQTEHEQFF.

CDR3 DNA: TGTGCCAGCAGTGTATCAGGGCCCAATCAGCCCCAGCATTTT. It is translated as CASSVSGPNQPQHF. V is TRBV2 and J is TRBJ1-5; TRBD1 might be the D (5 bases). This CDR3 has 14 residues. Per germline, CDR1 SNHLY and CDR2 FYNNEI. With 4 bases removed from V and 3 bases from J, the gap between germline ends came to 10 bases.

The chain combines TRBV27 with TRBJ2-7, with 9 bases matching TRBD1. Germline CDR1 MNHEY, CDR2 SMNVEV (reference sequence). The length of the CDR3 is 15 residues. J was trimmed by 5 bases and V by 5 bases; bases with no gene match: 10. The CDR3 nucleotides read TGTGCCAGCAGTGTTTTGGGGACAGGGCTGCACGAGCAGTACTTC. The encoded protein is CASSVLGTGLHEQYF.

CDR3 sequence (DNA): TGTGCCTGGAGTCAGGTTTTCGGAAACACCATATATTTT. Encoded protein: CAWSQVFGNTIYF. This chain links TRBV30 with TRBJ1-3; no definite D call. With 2 bases removed from V and 4 bases from J, the gap between germline ends came to 9 bases. The CDR3 length is 13 residues. Germline V gene sequence: CDR1 GTSNPN, CDR2 SVGIG (reference sequence).

This clone came up once. The chain combines TRBV5-1 with TRBJ2-5; 7 bases agree with TRBD2. With V trimmed by 0 bases and J by 5 bases, 7 bases remained unmatched. This CDR3 spans 15 amino acids. Per the germline V gene, CDR1 is SGHRS and CDR2 is YFSETQ. CDR3 protein: CASSLVVLAAETQYF. The CDR3 DNA sequence: TGCGCCAGCAGCTTGGTTGTTCTAGCGGCGGAGACCCAGTACTTC.

The J gene is TRBJ2-1, the V gene TRBV18, with 9 bases lining up with TRBD1. V shed 3 bases and J 2 bases; nucleotides not matched to a gene: 5. Germline V lookup: CDR1 KGHSH, CDR2 LQKENI. This CDR3 region has 16 residues. CDR3 protein: CASSPIQGATYNEQFF. CDR3 in DNA: TGTGCCAGCTCACCGATACAGGGGGCTACCTACAATGAGCAGTTCTTC.

Written as DNA, the CDR3 is TGTGCCAGCAGTATTTACAATGAGCAGTTCTTC. Residues: CASSIYNEQFF. The chain couples TRBV7-9 to TRBJ2-1; no firm D call. The CDR3 contains 11 residues. Trimming took 6 bases from V and 4 from J, leaving 4 bases between them. Germline CDR1 and CDR2: SEHNR and FQNEAQ (reference sequence).

The table lists this clone with a few counts. This rearrangement joins TRBV6-5 to TRBJ1-1; D might be TRBD1 (5 bases). V dropped 7 bases and J dropped 1 base, with 16 bases sitting between them. CDR1 is MNHEY and CDR2 is SVGAGI in the germline V gene. The CDR3 extends over 15 amino acids. The CDR3 region has the DNA TGTGCCAGCATAGTACCAGGGCGGGGGAACACTGAAGCTTTCTTT. Amino acid sequence: CASIVPGRGNTEAFF.

The rearrangement joins TRBV5-3 to TRBJ2-3; D is perhaps TRBD1 (6 bases). TRBV5-3 is an ORF, and what it does is uncertain. V lost 2 bases and J lost 1, with 20 bases in between. The CDR3 totals 18 residues. Written as DNA, the CDR3 is TGTGCCAGAAGCTTCGGACAGAACGACCCTGAACGCACAGATACGCAGTATTTT. This codes for CARSFGQNDPERTDTQYF.